Sequencing of this T cell receptor (beta chain) was carried out in a study of early T cells in non-severe SARS-CoV-2 infection. The CDR3 spans 15 residues. V trimming: 6 bases; J trimming: 5 bases; junction bases outside the gene matches: 7. The library protocol tagged individual cDNA molecules with unique molecular identifiers. TCRdb re-derived calls from the 5' RACE reads in MiXCR, one entry per CDR3 protein. The table records about 94,000 distinct CDR3 sequences, over 10% of them present only once. The rearrangement links TRBV12-3 or TRBV12-4 to TRBJ2-3, with TRBD1 matching 11 bases. Sequencing was carried out using whole blood. The sequence derives from an adult who was a healthcare worker with PCR-confirmed SARS-CoV-2 infection or an uninfected control (not recorded which). DNA for the CDR3: TGTGCCAGCAGCCCGGGACAGGGGGTGATAGATACGCAGTATTTT. Protein sequence: CASSPGQGVIDTQYF.